The 9 T cell receptor beta chains given below trace back to one sample, sequenced in a study of a mutant IDH1 vaccine in newly diagnosed glioma. Time point of the sample: week 35, safety follow-up. Vaccine doses each comprised 300 ug of mutant IDH1 20-mer peptide, with topical imiquimod. Only in-frame clones appear in the TCRdb table, and some are missing; sequencing was by immunoSEQ multiplex PCR. The table lists more than 55,000 clones, under 90% of them singletons. Which antigens these TCRs recognize remains unknown. The sample consisted of PBMCs, taken from a glioma patient whose treatment included an IDH1 peptide vaccine. The receptors stem from a man under 40 with glioma.

This clone was detected a few times. The CDR3, as DNA: TGTGCCAGCAGGTCGACGGCGTTCGATGGCTACACCTTC. Its translation is CASRSTAFDGYTF. This chain connects TRBV7-9 to TRBJ1-2; D uncertain. Germline values: CDR1 SEHNR, CDR2 FQNEAQ (reference sequence). The length of the CDR3 is 13 residues. Trimming removed 6 bases at V and 6 bases at J, with 14 bases between.

The rearrangement links TRBV13 to TRBJ2-5; D not resolved. CDR1 and CDR2 from the germline V gene are PRHDT and FYEKMQ (reference sequence). V was cut by 0 bases and J by 2 bases, with 10 bases left in between. CDR3 length: 15 amino acids. The CDR3 loop is CASSLGLTMQETQYF. CDR3 bases: TGTGCCAGCAGCTTAGGCTTAACGATGCAAGAGACCCAGTACTTC. Complete variable domain (other parts from reference TRBV13 and TRBJ2-5): AAGVIQSPRHLIKEKRETATLKCYPIPRHDTVYWYQQGPGQDPQFLISFYEKMQSDKGSIPDRFSAQQFSDYHSELNMSSLELGDSALYFCASSLGLTMQETQYFGPGTRLLVL.

V and J are TRBV7-9 and TRBJ2-1; 8 bases line up with TRBD1. V was clipped by 3 bases and J by 6 bases; unmatched bases: 10. Germline CDR1 and CDR2: SEHNR and FQNEAQ (reference sequence). The CDR3 is made up of 16 amino acids. CDR3 sequence reads: CASSFSDRGIVNEQFF. Written as DNA, the CDR3 is TGTGCCAGCAGCTTCTCCGACAGGGGAATCGTCAATGAGCAGTTCTTC. Variable domain in full (rest from reference TRBV7-9 and TRBJ2-1): DTGVSQNPRHKITKRGQNVTFRCDPISEHNRLYWYRQTLGQGPEFLTYFQNEAQLEKSRLLSDRFSAERPKGSFSTLEIQRTEQGDSAMYLCASSFSDRGIVNEQFFGPGTRLTVL.

The V gene is TRBV7-2, the J gene TRBJ2-1; D gene uncertain. Deletions cut 5 bases from V and 6 bases from J, with 14 bases between. From germline, CDR1 is SGHTA and CDR2 FQGNSA. CDR3 size: 14 residues. The CDR3: CASSTLGPANEQFF. CDR3 bases: TGTGCCAGCAGCACGCTTGGACCTGCCAATGAGCAGTTCTTC.

The chain combines TRBV19 with TRBJ2-4; 11 bases match TRBD2. Looked up from germline, CDR1 is LNHDA and CDR2 is SQIVND (reference sequence). The V and J ends lost 5 bases and 3 bases, in that order; junction bases with no gene match: 15. This CDR3 contains 19 residues. The chain's CDR3 is CASSSWSSGGAYDKNIQYF. The CDR3, as DNA: TGTGCCAGTAGTTCCTGGAGTAGCGGGGGGGCCTATGACAAAAACATTCAGTACTTC.

V and J are TRBV4-1 and TRBJ1-2; unclear D gene. Germline V gives CDR1 MGHRA, CDR2 YSYEKL. V was trimmed by 1 base and J by 0 bases, leaving 9 bases between them. This CDR3 has 15 amino acids. The CDR3 coding sequence is TGCGCCAGCAGCCAAGCGAGTACGACTAACTATGGCTACACCTTC. Amino acids: CASSQASTTNYGYTF.

The chain links TRBV6-1 to TRBJ2-3, with D perhaps assigned TRBD1 or TRBD2 (5 bases each). Trimming removed 6 bases at V and 8 bases at J, with 18 bases between. Germline V lookup: CDR1 MNHNS, CDR2 SASEGT. This CDR3 spans 14 amino acids. CDR3 in amino acids: CASSPGTGITTQYF. For the CDR3, the DNA is TGTGCCAGCAGCCCCGGGACGGGGATTACTACGCAGTATTTT.

The chain carries TRBV30 and TRBJ2-7; no reliable D call. The V end lost 4 bases, the J end lost 2 bases, and 12 bases lay between the germline ends. CDR1 GTSNPN and CDR2 SVGIG come from the germline V gene (reference sequence). This CDR3 contains 13 residues. CDR3 residues: CAWNKGTAYEQYF. The CDR3 coding sequence is TGTGCCTGGAATAAGGGAACCGCCTACGAGCAGTACTTC.

V is TRBV21-1 and J is TRBJ1-1; TRBD1 was called by the table and not checked on the DNA. TRBV21-1 is a known pseudogene. The CDR3 totals 14 residues. CDR3 sequence (DNA): TGTGCCAGCAGCATCCACGAGGGGGACACTGAAGCTTTCTTT. Its protein product is CASSIHEGDTEAFF.